Shown below are 30 T cell receptor beta chains from a single sample sequenced in a study of T cells in Graves' hyperthyroidism and ophthalmopathy. What was amplified from RNA transcripts were TCR beta CDR3 regions. The HTBI primer set was used in a first-round RT-PCR of the TCR CDR3. One entry per CDR3 protein, called by TCRdb with MiXCR from the multiplex PCR reads. The repertoire holds 340,000 or so distinct CDR3 sequences, with around 16% as singletons. The material sequenced was blood. These receptors came from a man aged 25-45 years with Graves' hyperthyroidism.

This clonotype was seen a handful of times. This chain joins TRBV19 and TRBJ2-7, with 9 nucleotides matching TRBD2. The V segment lost 9 bases and the J segment 1 base; nucleotides outside the gene matches: 28. Germline V gives CDR1 LNHDA, CDR2 SQIVND (reference sequence). The CDR3 consists of 21 residues. The CDR3 sequence: CARPRPGLSVAGEELSYEQYF. The CDR3 coding sequence is TGTGCCAGGCCGAGACCTGGACTGTCGGTAGCGGGAGAGGAGCTATCCTACGAGCAGTACTTC.

This clonotype appeared many times. V gene TRBV12-3 or TRBV12-4 combines with J gene TRBJ2-3; tentative D call: TRBD2 (5 bases). CDR3 length: 15 amino acids. V shed 6 bases and J shed 0 bases, with 13 bases lying between them. The CDR3 nucleotides are TGTGCCAGCAGACTAGGACTGGGCAGCACAGATACGCAGTATTTT. Translated, it gives CASRLGLGSTDTQYF.

The chain recombines TRBV20-1 with TRBJ2-3, with 7 bases aligning to TRBD2. The CDR3 extends over 13 amino acids. Trimming removed 1 base from V and 8 bases from J; junction bases left unmatched: 6. From germline, CDR1 is DFQATT and CDR2 SNEGSKA (reference sequence). DNA of the CDR3: TGCAGTGCTAGAGGGCCTAGCGGAGGTACGCAGTATTTT. Its protein product is CSARGPSGGTQYF.

This clonotype was counted only a few times. The chain carries TRBV5-1 and TRBJ2-1; 12 positions match TRBD2. V gave up 3 bases and J gave up 3 bases; unmatched junction bases: 1. The CDR3 totals 15 residues. The germline V gene has CDR1 SGHRS and CDR2 YFSETQ. This chain's CDR3 is CASSWTSGNYNEQFF. The DNA of the CDR3 is TGCGCCAGCAGCTGGACTAGCGGGAACTACAATGAGCAGTTCTTC.

This clonotype was observed many times. The V and J genes are TRBV18 and TRBJ2-1, with no clear D. V was pared by 1 base and J by 4 bases, with 14 bases between. Per germline, CDR1 KGHSH and CDR2 LQKENI. The length of the CDR3 is 16 residues. DNA for the CDR3: TGTGCCAGCTCACCACGGGTGGCAGACGCTTACAATGAGCAGTTCTTC. It translates to CASSPRVADAYNEQFF.

The V and J genes are TRBV12-3 or TRBV12-4 and TRBJ2-1; D is perhaps TRBD1 (5 bases). V gave up 4 bases and J gave up 8 bases, with 12 bases separating them. This CDR3 has 13 amino acids. The DNA of the CDR3 is TGTGCCAGCAGTTGGAAAAGGGGTGATGAGCAGTTCTTC. Encoded protein: CASSWKRGDEQFF.

The sample holds many counts of this clonotype. The rearrangement joins TRBV2 to TRBJ2-7; 8 bases line up with TRBD1. The CDR3 has 14 residues. Germline-derived CDR1 and CDR2 are SNHLY and FYNNEI. The ends lost 6 bases at V and 0 bases at J; junction bases unmatched: 4. Written as DNA, the CDR3 is TGTGCCAGCAGGAGACAGGGGAGCTCCTACGAGCAGTACTTC. Translating it yields CASRRQGSSYEQYF. The entire variable domain, with the rest obtained from reference TRBV2 and TRBJ2-7, is as follows: EPEVTQTPSHQVTQMGQEVILRCVPISNHLYFYWYRQILGQKVEFLVSFYNNEISEKSEIFDDQFSVERPDGSNFTLKIRSTKLEDSAMYFCASRRQGSSYEQYFGPGTRLTVT.

The chain links TRBV7-8 to TRBJ1-3; D unresolved. Per germline, CDR1 SGHVS and CDR2 FQNEAQ. CDR3 length: 13 amino acids. V dropped 5 bases and J dropped 7 bases, with 12 bases sitting between them. CDR3 in DNA: TGTGCCAGCAGCCAATCGGCCCGGAACACCATATATTTT. Amino acids: CASSQSARNTIYF. The full variable domain, with the rest looked up from reference TRBV7-8 and TRBJ1-3, is GAGVSQSPRYKVAKRGQDVALRCDPISGHVSLFWYQQALGQGPEFLTYFQNEAQLDKSGLPSDRFFAERPEGSVSTLKIQRTQQEDSAVYLCASSQSARNTIYFGEGSWLTVV.

The chain links TRBV2 to TRBJ2-7; 10 bases line up with TRBD2. This CDR3 region has 15 residues. The V gene end was trimmed by 2 bases and the J gene end by 3 bases; junction bases not matched to a gene: 4. The germline V gene has CDR1 SNHLY and CDR2 FYNNEI. The CDR3 DNA is TGTGCCAGCAGTGAATCTAGCGGGAGAGTCTACGAGCAGTACTTC. It is translated as CASSESSGRVYEQYF.

This clonotype showed up many times. The chain combines TRBV7-9 with TRBJ1-1; no definite D call. The germline V and J ends were trimmed by 0 bases and 5 bases, with 4 bases remaining between them. Germline V gene data show CDR1 as SEHNR and CDR2 as FQNEAQ (reference sequence). The CDR3 is made up of 12 amino acids. The CDR3 loop reads CASSLAGTEAFF. The CDR3 bases are TGTGCCAGCAGCTTAGCCGGAACTGAAGCTTTCTTT.

The table lists this clonotype with many counts. This sequence joins TRBV28 and TRBJ1-2, with a possible D match to TRBD1 (5 bases). The CDR3 is made up of 15 amino acids. Germline CDR1 is MDHEN and CDR2 is SYDVKM. The V end lost 6 bases, the J end lost 2 bases, and 16 bases lay between the germline ends. CDR3 coding DNA: TGTGCCAGCAGCCCCGGAGGGAGGGGAAACTATGGCTACACCTTC. Encoded protein: CASSPGGRGNYGYTF.

By frequency in the sample, this clonotype is medium-sized. This sequence joins TRBV12-3 or TRBV12-4 and TRBJ2-2, with D unresolved. V lost 6 bases, J lost 0 bases, and 11 bases lay in between. CDR3 size: 15 residues. This CDR3 is CASRTGQANTGELFF. CDR3 bases: TGTGCCAGCAGGACCGGGCAGGCGAACACCGGGGAGCTGTTTTTT.

There are many counts of this clonotype. This rearrangement joins TRBV11-1 to TRBJ2-7; D remains unclear. Per the germline V gene, CDR1 is SGHAT and CDR2 is FQDESV (reference sequence). Trimming took 1 base from V and 2 from J, leaving 9 bases between them. This CDR3 spans 14 amino acids. This CDR3 reads CASSLEAGTYEQYF. CDR3 coding DNA: TGTGCCAGCAGCTTAGAGGCAGGCACCTACGAGCAGTACTTC.

This clonotype occurred many times. V gene TRBV11-2 combines with J gene TRBJ2-7, with 8 nucleotides matching TRBD2. CDR3 length: 14 amino acids. In germline, CDR1 is SGHAT, CDR2 FQNNGV. J was trimmed by 6 bases and V by 6 bases; bases with no gene match: 10. As DNA, the CDR3 is TGTGCCAGCAGAAAAATCGGGGGGGGAGGCGAGCAGTACTTC. Its translation: CASRKIGGGGEQYF.

This clonotype was found many times. This chain links TRBV28 with TRBJ2-2; 9 bases are shared with TRBD2. V lost 6 bases and J lost 0; bases outside the gene matches: 2. Germline CDR1 reads MDHEN; CDR2 reads SYDVKM. The CDR3 covers 15 residues. The CDR3: CASRTSGSNTGELFF. DNA for the CDR3: TGTGCCAGCAGGACTAGCGGATCGAACACCGGGGAGCTGTTTTTT.

This clonotype was picked up many times. V gene TRBV2 combines with J gene TRBJ2-3, with D possibly called TRBD1 or TRBD2 (5 bases each). Trimming cost V 7 bases and J 0 bases, with 11 bases left between them. The CDR3 spans 14 residues. Germline CDR1 is SNHLY and CDR2 is FYNNEI. The CDR3 is CASNPGPSTDTQYF. CDR3 DNA sequence: TGTGCCAGCAATCCGGGGCCTAGCACAGATACGCAGTATTTT.

This clonotype was seen a handful of times. This chain uses TRBV20-1 with TRBJ2-1, with D perhaps matching TRBD2 (6 bases). Germline V gene lookup returns CDR1 DFQATT and CDR2 SNEGSKA (reference sequence). The CDR3 spans 14 residues. With 1 base removed from V and 4 bases from J, the gap between germline ends came to 11 bases. CDR3 nucleotide sequence: TGCAGTGCTAGAGCCGGGAGCCTATACAATGAGCAGTTCTTC. Translation gives CSARAGSLYNEQFF.

There are a few counts of this clonotype. This chain connects TRBV3-1 to TRBJ2-1; 13 bases are a match to TRBD2. This CDR3 is built from 18 residues. Trimming cost V 4 bases and J 2 bases; bases outside gene matches: 8. Germline-derived CDR1 and CDR2 are LGHDT and YNNKEL (reference sequence). The CDR3 reads CASSPGTSGTKAYNEQFF. The CDR3 DNA reads TGTGCCAGCAGCCCTGGGACTAGCGGGACGAAGGCCTACAATGAGCAGTTCTTC.

J is TRBJ2-5 and V is TRBV7-2, with 7 bases fitting TRBD2. The CDR3 spans 14 residues. Germline-derived CDR1 and CDR2 are SGHTA and FQGNSA. V trimming: 1 base; J trimming: 6 bases; junction bases outside the gene matches: 5. CDR3 region: CASSLGRGRKTQYF. CDR3 in DNA: TGTGCCAGCAGCTTAGGGCGGGGGAGGAAGACCCAGTACTTC.

This clonotype was detected ten times or more. V gene TRBV27 combines with J gene TRBJ1-2; a weak D match, TRBD1 (5 bases). The V end lost 0 bases, the J end lost 3 bases, and 11 bases lay between the germline ends. In germline, CDR1 is MNHEY, CDR2 SMNVEV (reference sequence). This CDR3 has 15 residues. As DNA, the CDR3 is TGTGCCAGCAGTTTATCCGGGCGAGGGGACTATGGCTACACCTTC. It translates to CASSLSGRGDYGYTF.

This clonotype was seen at least ten times. The chain combines TRBV28 with TRBJ1-1; the D gene is possibly TRBD1 (5 bases). Germline V lookup: CDR1 MDHEN, CDR2 SYDVKM. This CDR3 region has 13 residues. V was cut by 10 bases and J by 6 bases, with 18 bases left in between. This CDR3 reads CATAGQGGSEAFF. CDR3 DNA: TGTGCCACAGCGGGGCAGGGAGGGTCTGAAGCTTTCTTT.

The V gene is TRBV9, the J gene TRBJ2-7; tentative D call: TRBD2 (6 bases). V was cut by 9 bases and J by 3 bases, with 25 bases left in between. CDR1 and CDR2 from the germline V gene are SGDLS and YYNGEE. The CDR3 covers 16 residues. The CDR3 loop is CATRPRTGLAFYEQYF. CDR3 nucleotide sequence: TGTGCCACCCGCCCCCGGACCGGGCTAGCGTTCTACGAGCAGTACTTC.

This clonotype was seen a handful of times. The CDR3 region is CAWIEEGQENTGELFF. CDR3 nucleotides: TGTGCCTGGATAGAGGAAGGACAGGAGAACACCGGGGAGCTGTTTTTT. V is TRBV30 and J is TRBJ2-2, with TRBD1 matching over 7 bases. Germline V gene lookup returns CDR1 GTSNPN and CDR2 SVGIG (reference sequence). Trimming cost V 4 bases and J 1 base; bases outside gene matches: 9. The CDR3 is 16 amino acids.

There are a few counts of this clonotype. V is TRBV9 and J is TRBJ2-3; D is perhaps TRBD1 (6 bases). The CDR3 loop spans 14 amino acids. Germline CDR1 SGDLS, CDR2 YYNGEE. V was shortened by 4 bases and J by 5 bases, with 14 bases between the two germline ends. CDR3 nucleotide sequence: TGTGCCAGCAGCCTAAGCCGGACAGAAGATACGCAGTATTTT. Amino acids: CASSLSRTEDTQYF. The full variable domain, its missing parts supplied by reference TRBV9 and TRBJ2-3, is DSGVTQTPKHLITATGQRVTLRCSPRSGDLSVYWYQQSLDQGLQFLIQYYNGEERAKGNILERFSAQQFPDLHSELNLSSLELGDSALYFCASSLSRTEDTQYFGPGTRLTVL.

This chain connects TRBV2 to TRBJ1-5, with 11 positions matching TRBD1. Germline trimming cut 6 bases from V and 2 bases from J; bases unmatched to any gene: 6. Germline loops: CDR1 SNHLY, CDR2 FYNNEI. This CDR3 has 16 residues. In nucleotides, the CDR3 is TGTGCCAGCAGGGACAGGGGGCGGATAGGCAATCAGCCCCAGCATTTT. Protein: CASRDRGRIGNQPQHF.

This clonotype was seen many times. The chain joins TRBV5-1 to TRBJ2-7, with D uncertain. V lost 1 base to trimming and J lost 0 bases, with 11 bases between them. CDR1 is SGHRS, CDR2 YFSETQ, per germline. The CDR3 has 15 amino acids. This CDR3 reads CASSLTPSSSYEQYF. CDR3 in DNA: TGCGCCAGCAGCTTGACGCCGTCGAGCTCCTACGAGCAGTACTTC.

The chain carries TRBV4-2 and TRBJ2-4; 7 nucleotides agree with TRBD2. Trimming removed 0 bases from V and 8 bases from J; junction bases left unmatched: 10. This CDR3 spans 16 amino acids. Germline-derived CDR1 and CDR2 are LGHNA and YNFKEQ. CDR3 residues: CASSQDGGGRGHIQYF. Here the CDR3 DNA reads TGTGCCAGCAGCCAAGATGGCGGCGGGAGAGGACACATTCAGTACTTC.

This clonotype occurred many times. J is TRBJ1-6 and V is TRBV20-1; D gene uncertain. CDR3 length: 14 amino acids. CDR1 DFQATT and CDR2 SNEGSKA come from the germline V gene (reference sequence). Trimming stripped 1 base from V and 8 bases from J, with 12 bases between. The CDR3 protein is CSARVAGVHSPLHF. The CDR3 DNA reads TGCAGTGCTAGAGTCGCCGGGGTACATTCACCCCTCCACTTT.

This chain connects TRBV2 to TRBJ2-7; TRBD1 aligns across 7 bases. V was clipped by 6 bases and J by 1 base; unmatched bases: 12. This CDR3 spans 16 amino acids. Germline V gene sequence: CDR1 SNHLY, CDR2 FYNNEI. CDR3 in DNA: TGTGCCAGCAGACTTGACAGGGCCCAAAGATCCTACGAGCAGTACTTC. This codes for CASRLDRAQRSYEQYF.

This clonotype was seen a few times. The rearrangement links TRBV5-1 to TRBJ2-6, with D maybe TRBD1 (5 bases). Per germline, CDR1 SGHRS and CDR2 YFSETQ. V gave up 6 bases and J gave up 3 bases, with 13 bases separating them. This CDR3 is 15 amino acids long. CDR3 DNA sequence: TGCGCCAGCACTACGCTAGGGGTTGGGGCCAACGTCCTGACTTTC. As protein: CASTTLGVGANVLTF.